This record concerns one TCR beta chain sequence. The sample comes from a study of cytomegalovirus exposure and HLA in healthy donors. Trimming left V 5 bases short and J 4 bases short, with 5 bases between. The CDR3 sequence is 12 residues long. Germline CDR1 reads LNHDA; CDR2 reads SQIVND (reference sequence). The PCR was carried out with 60 Vbeta primers and 13 Jbeta primers. Data came from immunoSEQ multiplex PCR; TCRdb stores just in-frame clones and leaves some out. The top ten hold around 10% of the sample, which has 55,000 to 85,000 clones, more than 70% seen once. These donors, healthy bone marrow donors, were studied.

Input material: PBMCs. This sequence joins TRBV19 and TRBJ2-2; D uncertain. This TCR derives from a woman aged 40 to 50 in good health and CMV-seropositive. The CDR3 coding sequence is TGTGCCAGTAGTGTCATCACCGGGGAGCTGTTTTTT. It specifies CASSVITGELFF.